This entry concerns a single T cell receptor beta chain. TCRdb keeps only in-frame clones here, not all; method: immunoSEQ multiplex PCR. The sample contains some 180,000 clones, roughly 79% of which appear only once. This sample stems from a study of blood T cell repertoires in COVID-19. Trimming left V 3 bases short and J 5 bases short, with 5 bases between. Germline loops: CDR1 SGHDT, CDR2 YYEEEE. The CDR3 contains 11 residues. J is TRBJ1-2 and V is TRBV5-6; a possible D gene is TRBD1 (5 bases). Sequencing input: peripheral blood. The sequence came from a woman of 80 years or more with COVID-19, enrolled during active disease. The CDR3 region has the DNA TGTGCCAGCAGCTCAGGGTATGGCTACACCTTC. Amino acids: CASSSGYGYTF.